Listed here are 14 T cell receptor beta chains from one sample, sequenced in a study of blood T cells in healthy people across ages (dated by TCRdb to between 2015 and 2017). The method was 5' RACE. TCRdb names Illumina HiSeq 2500 as the instrument used. The second PCR ran for about 7 to 11 cycles and used a J-beta primer mix along with a sample-barcoded 5' primer. In-frame beta chains were kept once TCRdb had trimmed the public reads at Q25 with fastp and called clones with MiXCR. One record per CDR3 amino acid sequence lists the most common genes and DNA. This sample gives under 2 million distinct CDR3 sequences in total; 30% to 35% of them show up just once. About 10% of the sample comes from the top ten. The sample consisted of blood. The receptor set was obtained from a woman younger than 45 in good health.

This clonotype was observed a handful of times. The chain recombines TRBV7-8 with TRBJ2-5; possible D gene TRBD2, 6 bases. The CDR3 is 12 amino acids. Germline CDR1 is SGHVS and CDR2 is FQNEAQ. The V and J ends lost 3 bases and 7 bases respectively, with 9 bases between them. The CDR3 sequence is CASSFSGGTQYF. For the CDR3, the DNA is TGTGCCAGCAGCTTTAGCGGTGGGACCCAGTACTTC.

The gene calls are TRBV28 and TRBJ2-5, with 8 positions matching TRBD2. The CDR3 has 15 amino acids. Germline CDR1 MDHEN, CDR2 SYDVKM. Trimming removed 7 bases from V and 4 bases from J; junction bases left unmatched: 11. CDR3 bases: TGTGCCAGCACAGATAGCGGGGCCTTGGGAGAGACCCAGTACTTC. Translated, it gives CASTDSGALGETQYF.

The chain links TRBV5-1 to TRBJ1-6; TRBD1 is a possible D gene (6 bases). This CDR3 contains 16 residues. CDR1 is SGHRS and CDR2 is YFSETQ in the germline V gene. Trimming shortened V by 2 bases and J by 10 bases, and 19 bases separated the two germline ends. The CDR3, as DNA: TGCGCCAGCAGCTTCCTCATGGCAGGGGAAGGATCACCCCTCCACTTT. Protein: CASSFLMAGEGSPLHF.

This clonotype was picked up many times. The chain uses TRBV4-1 and TRBJ2-1, with D hard to call. The germline CDR1 and CDR2 sequences are MGHRA and YSYEKL. Trimming took 1 base from V and 0 from J, leaving 10 bases between them. The CDR3 runs to 16 residues. CDR3 loop: CASSQVGESSYNEQFF. The CDR3 nucleotides read TGCGCCAGCAGCCAAGTAGGAGAAAGCTCCTACAATGAGCAGTTCTTC.

This clonotype appeared a few times. V usage is TRBV24-1 and J usage is TRBJ1-2; D perhaps matches TRBD1 (5 bases). Germline V gene lookup returns CDR1 KGHDR and CDR2 SFDVKD. Trimming left V 1 base short and J 8 bases short, with 7 bases between. The CDR3 runs to 12 residues. This chain's CDR3 is CATSDLGEGYTF. CDR3 DNA sequence: TGTGCCACCAGTGATTTAGGGGAGGGCTACACCTTC.

The CDR3 here is CASSPDLLSPLHF. The CDR3, as DNA: TGTGCCAGCAGTCCGGATCTTTTGTCACCCCTCCACTTT. The chain combines TRBV28 with TRBJ1-6, with D unclear. The CDR3 has 13 amino acids. Germline CDR1 and CDR2: MDHEN and SYDVKM. The germline V and J ends were trimmed by 5 bases and 10 bases, with 12 bases remaining between them.

The chain carries TRBV28 and TRBJ1-1; 9 nucleotides match TRBD1. Trimming removed 6 bases from V and 4 bases from J; junction bases left unmatched: 6. CDR1 is MDHEN and CDR2 is SYDVKM in the germline V gene. The CDR3 contains 14 residues. The CDR3 DNA reads as TGTGCCAGCAGACCCGGACAGGGGATCACTGAAGCTTTCTTT. Translated: CASRPGQGITEAFF.

The chain has TRBV29-1 and TRBJ1-5; TRBD1 might be the D (5 bases). This CDR3 comprises 12 residues. V was trimmed by 4 bases and J by 9 bases, leaving 13 bases between them. CDR1 SQVTM and CDR2 ANQGSEA come from the germline V gene. Here the CDR3 DNA reads TGCAGCGTTGGGACATCGATGGGGCCCCAGCATTTT. Its translation: CSVGTSMGPQHF.

This clonotype came up a few times. The genes are TRBV4-1 and TRBJ2-2; D is perhaps TRBD2 (6 bases). Germline CDR1 is MGHRA and CDR2 is YSYEKL. The CDR3 is 15 amino acids. V dropped 1 base and J dropped 3 bases, with 9 bases sitting between them. The CDR3 reads CASSQGWGDTGELFF. The CDR3 bases are TGCGCCAGCAGCCAAGGTTGGGGGGACACCGGGGAGCTGTTTTTT.

Points on this clonotype: Mismatch with germline at one junction end may stem from a read error. The V and J genes are TRBV27 and TRBJ2-3, with 9 bases identical to TRBD1. CDR3 length: 15 amino acids. Looked up from germline, CDR1 is MNHEY and CDR2 is SMNVEV (reference sequence). The CDR3 loop reads CVSSGGQGNTDTQYF. The CDR3 DNA is TGTGTCAGCAGTGGAGGACAGGGGAACACAGATACGCAGTATTTT.

J is TRBJ1-1 and V is TRBV20-1; 7 bases match TRBD1. CDR3 size: 15 residues. V was pared by 1 base and J by 0 bases, with 5 bases of the junction left unmatched. Germline CDR1 is DFQATT and CDR2 is SNEGSKA (reference sequence). CDR3: CSARGLQGLNTEAFF. The CDR3 DNA reads TGCAGTGCTAGAGGGCTACAGGGGTTGAACACTGAAGCTTTCTTT.

This clonotype came up a few times. The chain employs TRBV2 and TRBJ2-5; tentatively, D is TRBD2 (6 bases). The V end lost 5 bases, the J end lost 5 bases, and 21 bases lay between the germline ends. The CDR3 runs to 16 residues. CDR1 and CDR2 (germline): SNHLY, FYNNEI. This CDR3 is CASSPRAGLLTETQYF. In nucleotides, the CDR3 is TGTGCCAGCAGTCCACGCGCGGGACTGCTTACGGAGACCCAGTACTTC.

With regard to this clonotype: A clone one base away is much larger, so this may be a read error. The chain employs TRBV29-1 and TRBJ2-7; 7 nucleotides align to TRBD2. CDR1 SQVTM and CDR2 ANQGSEA come from the germline V gene. The J segment lost 2 bases and the V segment lost 6 bases, leaving 4 bases of the junction unmatched. The CDR3 extends over 12 amino acids. The CDR3 region is CSVGGSTYEQYF. DNA for the CDR3: TGCAGCGTGGGGGGGTCAACCTACGAGCAGTACTTC.

This clonotype was observed a few times. The genes are TRBV6-1 and TRBJ1-2; TRBD1 matches at 9 bases. This CDR3 contains 16 residues. Germline V gene sequence: CDR1 MNHNS, CDR2 SASEGT. J lost 2 bases, V lost 5 bases, and 9 bases had no gene match. The CDR3 bases are TGTGCCAGCAGTCAGCTGGGGACAGGGCAGAACTATGGCTACACCTTC. Encoded protein: CASSQLGTGQNYGYTF.